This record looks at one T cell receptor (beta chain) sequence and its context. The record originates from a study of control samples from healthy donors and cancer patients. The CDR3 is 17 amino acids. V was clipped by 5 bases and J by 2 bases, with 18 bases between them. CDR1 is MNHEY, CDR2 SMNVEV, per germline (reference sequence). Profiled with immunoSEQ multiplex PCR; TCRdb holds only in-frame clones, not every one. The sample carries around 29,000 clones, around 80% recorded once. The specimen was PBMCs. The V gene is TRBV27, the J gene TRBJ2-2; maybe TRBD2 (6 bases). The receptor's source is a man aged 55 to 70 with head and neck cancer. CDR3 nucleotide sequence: TGTGCCAGCAGTCAACGATTAACCGGGAGCAACACCGGGGAGCTGTTTTTT. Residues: CASSQRLTGSNTGELFF.